This T cell receptor beta chain was documented in a study of response to subunit inactivated influenza vaccine. Study observations and caveats: The authors put forward the suggestion that each seasonal influenza vaccination may bring in only a limited number of new T cells.

Many counts were recorded for this clonotype. Its antigen is not known. Per germline, CDR1 SQVTM and CDR2 ANQGSEA. The CDR3 is made up of 13 amino acids. The V end lost 4 bases, the J end lost 1 base, and 11 bases lay between the germline ends. TCRdb processed the RT-PCR reads anew with MiXCR; each CDR3 protein has one entry. The table shows around 250,000 distinct CDR3 sequences, with 12% occurring only once. This TCR derives from a man in his forties or fifties who received an inactivated influenza vaccine. The starting material was non-naive T cells sorted from PBMCs, obtained 14 to 15 days before vaccination. The chain carries TRBV29-1 and TRBJ2-7; a possible D gene is TRBD1 (6 bases). The chain's CDR3 is CSVGAGVSYEQYF. The DNA for the CDR3 is TGCAGCGTTGGGGCAGGGGTATCCTACGAGCAGTACTTC.